This T cell receptor beta chain was documented in a study of cytomegalovirus exposure and HLA in healthy donors. Study-wide points: Presence/absence analyses treated sequencing depth as roughly uniform across donors. An ancestry cluster, one associated with Asian ancestry, reportedly showed fewer N-insertions than the approximately 670-donor mean in a later analysis.

The germline V gene has CDR1 SGDLS and CDR2 YYNGEE. The CDR3 runs to 16 residues. With 4 bases clipped from V and 3 bases from J, the junction kept 11 bases outside the gene matches. Turning to this clone: Its cognate antigen is unknown.

Primers included in the PCR were 60 Vbeta and 13 Jbeta primers. The method was immunoSEQ multiplex PCR; TCRdb's version includes in-frame clones alone and lacks a portion of them. The sample yields 55,000 to 70,000 clones, around 68% seen once. The chain uses TRBV9 and TRBJ2-3, with 7 bases fitting TRBD1. Material for sequencing was PBMCs. The receptor's source is a man aged 40-50 years in good health and CMV-seropositive. This chain's CDR3 is CASSPRAGGNTDTQYF. CDR3 nucleotide sequence: TGTGCCAGCAGCCCGAGGGCAGGGGGAAATACAGATACGCAGTATTTT. The full variable domain, completed using reference TRBV9 and TRBJ2-3, is DSGVTQTPKHLITATGQRVTLRCSPRSGDLSVYWYQQSLDQGLQFLIQYYNGEERAKGNILERFSAQQFPDLHSELNLSSLELGDSALYFCASSPRAGGNTDTQYFGPGTRLTVL.